The 27 T cell receptor beta chains below come from one sample, sequenced in a study of blood T cell repertoires in COVID-19. Sequencing was performed with immunoSEQ multiplex PCR; in TCRdb, only in-frame clones are kept and a portion is missing. Of about 280,000 clones listed, under 90% are singletons. The specimen sequenced was peripheral blood. The receptor set was obtained from a woman in her thirties or forties who had recovered from COVID-19.

The genes are TRBV12-3 or TRBV12-4 and TRBJ1-2; no firm D call. This CDR3 region has 12 residues. Trimming removed 3 bases at V and 2 bases at J, with 4 bases between. The CDR3 loop reads CASSFSNYGYTF. The CDR3 DNA sequence: TGTGCCAGCAGTTTTTCAAACTATGGCTACACCTTC.

This clone was detected once. This rearrangement joins TRBV30 to TRBJ1-2, with D unresolved. Trimming took off 3 bases at V and 7 bases at J, with 15 bases between the two ends. Per germline, CDR1 GTSNPN and CDR2 SVGIG (reference sequence). This CDR3 has 13 residues. DNA of the CDR3: TGTGCCTGGAGGCCCCATCCACAGTCTGGCTACACCTTC. Amino acid sequence: CAWRPHPQSGYTF. The full variable domain, with the rest looked up from reference TRBV30 and TRBJ1-2, is SQTIHQWPATLVQPVGSPLSLECTVEGTSNPNLYWYRQAAGRGLQLLFYSVGIGQISSEVPQNLSASRPQDRQFILSSKKLLLSDSGFYLCAWRPHPQSGYTFGSGTRLTVV.

This chain links TRBV28 with TRBJ1-5; D perhaps matches TRBD1 (5 bases). The CDR3 is 15 amino acids. Germline CDR1 reads MDHEN; CDR2 reads SYDVKM. The germline V and J ends were trimmed by 5 bases and 0 bases, with 11 bases remaining between them. CDR3 residues: CASSRPGNSNQPQHF. CDR3 nucleotides: TGTGCCAGCAGTCGCCCAGGGAATAGCAATCAGCCCCAGCATTTT.

J is TRBJ2-1 and V is TRBV14; 11 bases match TRBD2. Losses at the gene ends were 8 bases for V and 9 bases for J; bases not matched to a gene: 12. The CDR3 contains 15 residues. The germline gives CDR1 SGHDN, CDR2 FVKESK. The CDR3, as DNA: TGTGCCAGCGGACTAGTAGCGGGAGGGCCCACTGAGCAGTTCTTC. It specifies CASGLVAGGPTEQFF.

The J gene is TRBJ2-7, the V gene TRBV9; 9 bases are a match to TRBD2. The CDR3 contains 16 residues. Per germline, CDR1 SGDLS and CDR2 YYNGEE. Germline trimming cut 0 bases from V and 2 bases from J; bases unmatched to any gene: 6. The CDR3 DNA is TGTGCCAGCAGCGTAGGACTAGCGGATAAGCCCTACGAGCAGTACTTC. This codes for CASSVGLADKPYEQYF.

The gene calls are TRBV24-1 and TRBJ1-4; a weak D match, TRBD1 (5 bases). Deletions cut 4 bases from V and 2 bases from J, with 10 bases between. There are 15 residues in the CDR3. Germline CDR1 KGHDR, CDR2 SFDVKD. The CDR3 DNA is TGTGCCACCAGTGACGGGGGAGGGACTAATGAAAAACTGTTTTTT. It specifies CATSDGGGTNEKLFF.

The chain uses TRBV2 and TRBJ1-2; 9 bases are shared with TRBD1. Germline V gene data show CDR1 as SNHLY and CDR2 as FYNNEI. Trimming removed 4 bases from V and 8 bases from J; junction bases left unmatched: 5. The CDR3 has 13 residues. The CDR3 nucleotides read TGTGCCAGCAGTGGACGACAGGGGGGAGGCTACACCTTC. This sequence encodes CASSGRQGGGYTF.

This rearrangement joins TRBV24-1 to TRBJ2-5, with 9 bases that match TRBD1. Germline values: CDR1 KGHDR, CDR2 SFDVKD. The CDR3 runs to 14 residues. V shed 5 bases and J 5 bases; nucleotides not matched to a gene: 5. The CDR3 loop reads CATSVTGGWETQYF. The CDR3 DNA reads TGTGCCACCAGTGTAACAGGGGGCTGGGAGACCCAGTACTTC.

V usage is TRBV18 and J usage is TRBJ2-5; the D is unclear. The CDR3 length is 12 residues. The V and J ends lost 6 bases and 5 bases respectively, with 10 bases between them. The germline V gene encodes CDR1 KGHSH and CDR2 LQKENI. CDR3 sequence reads: CASSQAPETQYF. For the CDR3, the DNA is TGTGCCAGCTCCCAGGCGCCTGAGACCCAGTACTTC.

This clone has a single count. This chain connects TRBV5-1 to TRBJ2-7, with 7 bases aligning to TRBD2. V trimming: 0 bases; J trimming: 0 bases; junction bases outside the gene matches: 6. This CDR3 is built from 16 residues. CDR1 and CDR2 from the germline V gene are SGHRS and YFSETQ. CDR3 sequence: CASSLGGGRHSYEQYF. The CDR3 nucleotides read TGCGCCAGCAGCTTGGGTGGCGGGAGACACTCCTACGAGCAGTACTTC.

V usage is TRBV23-1 and J usage is TRBJ2-7; D call uncertain. TRBV23-1 is an ORF for which the function is uncertain. V was shortened by 3 bases and J by 11 bases, with 20 bases between the two germline ends. The CDR3 is made up of 14 amino acids. CDR3 amino acids: CASSHPTLGFQEYF. The DNA of the CDR3 is TGCGCCAGCAGTCACCCAACTCTTGGGTTCCAGGAGTACTTC.

The rearrangement joins TRBV3-1 (or the pseudogene TRBV3-2) to TRBJ2-7, with D perhaps TRBD2 (6 bases). Germline values: CDR1 LGHDT, CDR2 YNNKEL (reference sequence). CDR3 length: 15 amino acids. V lost 1 base to trimming and J lost 3 bases, with 13 bases between them. CDR3 in amino acids: CASSQGPGAHYEQYF. The CDR3 DNA sequence: TGTGCCAGCAGCCAAGGCCCGGGAGCGCACTACGAGCAGTACTTC.

V usage is TRBV12-3 or TRBV12-4 and J usage is TRBJ2-1, with TRBD1 matching over 7 bases. J was trimmed by 8 bases and V by 7 bases; bases with no gene match: 5. The CDR3 contains 12 residues. The CDR3 region has the DNA TGTGCCAGCACCCGGACAGGCGATGAGCAGTTCTTC. This codes for CASTRTGDEQFF.

Only one count was recorded for this clone. The chain employs TRBV5-1 and TRBJ2-1; 7 bases map to TRBD2. V was pared by 7 bases and J by 3 bases, with 7 bases of the junction left unmatched. Germline V gives CDR1 SGHRS, CDR2 YFSETQ. The CDR3 is 14 amino acids. The CDR3, as DNA: TGCGCCAGCTCGTTGGGACTAAACTACAATGAGCAGTTCTTC. Its translation: CASSLGLNYNEQFF.

The chain joins TRBV19 to TRBJ2-7; no reliable D call. V gave up 2 bases and J gave up 0 bases, with 8 bases separating them. This CDR3 comprises 14 residues. From germline, CDR1 is LNHDA and CDR2 SQIVND (reference sequence). CDR3 coding DNA: TGTGCCAGTAGTATAAGTCAGTCCTCCTACGAGCAGTACTTC. Translating it yields CASSISQSSYEQYF.

The genes are TRBV18 and TRBJ2-2; weak D call: TRBD1 (6 bases). The CDR3 loop spans 15 amino acids. Germline V lookup: CDR1 KGHSH, CDR2 LQKENI. V was shortened by 2 bases and J by 2 bases, with 9 bases between the two germline ends. CDR3 DNA: TGTGCCAGCTCACCAGCAGGGGCTAACACCGGGGAGCTGTTTTTT. It is translated as CASSPAGANTGELFF.

The chain links TRBV5-1 to TRBJ2-6, with a weak D call TRBD1 (5 bases). V gave up 8 bases and J gave up 0 bases, with 6 bases separating them. The CDR3 is 13 residues long. Germline V CDR1 and CDR2: SGHRS, YFSETQ. The CDR3, as DNA: TGCGCCAGAACAGGCTCTGGGGCCAACGTCCTGACTTTC. Translating gives CARTGSGANVLTF.

The J gene is TRBJ1-4, the V gene TRBV5-5; TRBD1 agrees at 8 bases. Germline CDR1 and CDR2: SGHKS and YYEKEE (reference sequence). There are 15 residues in the CDR3. J gave up 2 bases and V 3 bases, and 3 bases lay outside the gene matches. CDR3 DNA: TGTGCCAGCAGCTCTACAGGGGGTACTAATGAAAAACTGTTTTTT. Protein: CASSSTGGTNEKLFF.

This chain joins TRBV9 and TRBJ2-5; TRBD2 is a possible D gene (5 bases). The CDR3 length is 15 residues. CDR1 is SGDLS and CDR2 is YYNGEE in the germline V gene. Deletions cut 2 bases from V and 4 bases from J, with 15 bases between. CDR3 amino acids: CASSVAAAPLETQYF. The CDR3 region has the DNA TGTGCCAGCAGCGTCGCAGCGGCGCCTCTAGAGACCCAGTACTTC. The complete variable domain, with remaining parts taken from reference TRBV9 and TRBJ2-5, reads DSGVTQTPKHLITATGQRVTLRCSPRSGDLSVYWYQQSLDQGLQFLIQYYNGEERAKGNILERFSAQQFPDLHSELNLSSLELGDSALYFCASSVAAAPLETQYFGPGTRLLVL.

The CDR3: CASSFPGGNTEAFF. CDR3 bases: TGCGCCAGCAGCTTCCCAGGGGGAAACACTGAAGCTTTCTTT. The rearrangement links TRBV5-1 to TRBJ1-1, with 7 bases that match TRBD1. Germline-derived CDR1 and CDR2 are SGHRS and YFSETQ. V was clipped by 2 bases and J by 2 bases; unmatched bases: 3. The CDR3 is 14 residues long.

This clone showed up just once. The V and J genes are TRBV19 and TRBJ1-6; 10 bases match TRBD1. With 4 bases clipped from V and 7 bases from J, the junction kept 4 bases outside the gene matches. Germline loops: CDR1 LNHDA, CDR2 SQIVND (reference sequence). The length of the CDR3 is 15 residues. CDR3 DNA: TGTGCCAGTAGTAGCGGGGACAGGGGCAATTCACCCCTCCACTTT. Translated, it gives CASSSGDRGNSPLHF.

V is TRBV2 and J is TRBJ2-1; 12 bases are a match to TRBD2. This CDR3 region has 18 residues. Trimming cost V 6 bases and J 0 bases; bases outside gene matches: 9. Looked up from germline, CDR1 is SNHLY and CDR2 is FYNNEI. CDR3 in amino acids: CASRKTSGSIGSYNEQFF. The CDR3 nucleotides are TGTGCCAGCAGAAAGACTAGCGGGAGCATCGGCTCCTACAATGAGCAGTTCTTC.

The V gene is TRBV5-6, the J gene TRBJ2-3, with 7 positions matching TRBD2. Germline V gene lookup returns CDR1 SGHDT and CDR2 YYEEEE. The CDR3 covers 16 residues. Losses at the gene ends were 3 bases for V and 0 bases for J; bases not matched to a gene: 7. The CDR3 protein is CASSSGLPTSTDTQYF. The CDR3 nucleotides read TGTGCCAGCAGCTCGGGACTACCGACTAGCACAGATACGCAGTATTTT.

The chain carries TRBV7-3 and TRBJ1-5; 10 nucleotides line up with TRBD1. This CDR3 is built from 15 residues. The ends lost 5 bases at V and 4 bases at J; junction bases unmatched: 5. Germline V gene sequence: CDR1 SGHTA, CDR2 FQGTGA. The CDR3 DNA reads TGTGCCAGCAGCCCGACAGGGGGCCTTAATCAGCCCCAGCATTTT. This sequence encodes CASSPTGGLNQPQHF.

This clone was counted between two and nine times. V and J are TRBV12-3 or TRBV12-4 and TRBJ1-1; the D is unclear. Trimming shortened V by 1 base and J by 4 bases, and 7 bases separated the two germline ends. The CDR3 has 13 amino acids. CDR3 in DNA: TGTGCCAGCAGTTTAGTGGGGAGCACTGAAGCTTTCTTT. This codes for CASSLVGSTEAFF.

The rearrangement uses TRBV10-3 and TRBJ2-5; D unclear. The germline V gene has CDR1 ENHRY and CDR2 SYGVKD. This CDR3 contains 14 residues. Deletions cut 4 bases from V and 1 base from J, with 10 bases between. The CDR3 nucleotides read TGTGCCATCAGTGGGCCAGGCTCCCAAGAGACCCAGTACTTC. It codes for CAISGPGSQETQYF.

The chain recombines TRBV7-3 with TRBJ1-5; no reliable D call. The length of the CDR3 is 16 residues. Looked up from germline, CDR1 is SGHTA and CDR2 is FQGTGA. V lost 3 bases, J lost 3 bases, and 15 bases lay in between. This CDR3 is CASSFPRRSSNQPQHF. DNA for the CDR3: TGTGCCAGCAGCTTCCCCCGTCGCAGTTCCAATCAGCCCCAGCATTTT.